The text below deals with one T cell receptor (beta chain). There are 16 residues in the CDR3. CDR1 is SGHKS, CDR2 YYEKEE, per germline (reference sequence). Trimming removed 2 bases from V and 8 bases from J; junction bases left unmatched: 10. This entry comes from a study of T cell changes during pregnancy in multiple sclerosis. TCRdb keeps only in-frame clones here, not all; method: immunoSEQ multiplex PCR. Of about 130,000 clones listed, 95% to 98% are singletons. V and J are TRBV5-5 and TRBJ1-2; 12 bases are a match to TRBD1. This sequence was found in a female donor with multiple sclerosis, enrolled in a pregnancy study. This sample comprised peripheral blood, obtained after pregnancy. CDR3 nucleotide sequence: TGTGCCAGCAGCTTTCAGCCGGGACAGGGGGCGCGGGGCTACACCTTC. Its translation is CASSFQPGQGARGYTF.